This T cell receptor beta chain was observed in a study of blood T cell repertoires in COVID-19. TCRdb's table, derived via immunoSEQ multiplex PCR, lists solely in-frame clones and lacks some. Counted here are 280,000 or so clones, about 85% occurring once; the ten biggest clones make up about an eighth. The ends lost 4 bases at V and 3 bases at J; junction bases unmatched: 5. Germline V gene data show CDR1 as SGHAT and CDR2 as FQNNGV. This CDR3 is built from 16 residues. This clonotype originated in a human donor in a cohort sampled during active COVID-19. The sequenced material came from peripheral blood. The chain links TRBV11-2 to TRBJ2-3; 12 bases match TRBD2. CDR3 nucleotide sequence: TGTGCCAGCAGCTCCCGACTAGCGGGAGTGACAGATACGCAGTATTTT. Amino acid sequence: CASSSRLAGVTDTQYF. Combining the CDR3 with reference TRBV11-2 and TRBJ2-3 gives the whole variable domain EAGVAQSPRYKIIEKRQSVAFWCNPISGHATLYWYQQILGQGPKLLIQFQNNGVVDDSQLPKDRFSAERLKGVDSTLKIQPAKLEDSAVYLCASSSRLAGVTDTQYFGPGTRLTVL.